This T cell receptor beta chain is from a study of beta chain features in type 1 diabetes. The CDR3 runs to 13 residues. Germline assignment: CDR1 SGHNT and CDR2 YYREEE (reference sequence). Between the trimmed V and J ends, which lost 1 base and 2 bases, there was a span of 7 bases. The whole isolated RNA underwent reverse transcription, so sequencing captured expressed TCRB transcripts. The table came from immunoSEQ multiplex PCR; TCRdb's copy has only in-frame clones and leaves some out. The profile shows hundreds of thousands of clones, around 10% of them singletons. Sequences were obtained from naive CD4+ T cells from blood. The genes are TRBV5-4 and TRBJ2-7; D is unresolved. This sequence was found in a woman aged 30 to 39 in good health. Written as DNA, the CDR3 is TGTGCCAGCAGCTTGTCAGTTACCTACGAGCAGTACTTC. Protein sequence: CASSLSVTYEQYF. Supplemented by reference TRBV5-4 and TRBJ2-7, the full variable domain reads ETGVTQSPTHLIKTRGQQVTLRCSSQSGHNTVSWYQQALGQGPQFIFQYYREEENGRGNFPPRFSGLQFPNYSSELNVNALELDDSALYLCASSLSVTYEQYFGPGTRLTVT.